Sequencing of this T cell receptor beta chain was carried out in a study of blood T cell repertoires in COVID-19 (dated by TCRdb to 2018 to 2021). Notes on the research overall: The collaborator samples originated in the United States, Italy and Spain and spanned the acute and convalescent phases of COVID-19. The prospective study material was composed of cDNA or gDNA derived from T cells, B-cell-depleted T cells, or PBMCs. Subjects who had been exposed to COVID-19, were actively infected with it, or had recovered from it provided the deeply sampled blood TCRbeta repertoires that made up the dataset. The repertoires were released in a freely available public database intended as a resource for research on the immune response to SARS-CoV-2. The samples were drawn from the first 160 participants of the ongoing ImmuneRACE study and from 1,254 subjects provided by 6 global collaborators. A de-identified subject ID, COVID-19 status, age in years and sex were almost always included in the sample metadata. Where HLA class I and class II types were available, the types were taken from metadata supplied by the sample provider, not from assay-based typing. Study-wide conclusions, independent of this receptor: Clinical and demographic metadata were provided uncurated, with the amount varying by source and participant.

The immunoSEQ Assay, a bias-controlled multiplex PCR, was used to amplify TCRbeta CDR3 regions from genomic DNA. For the original study's pipeline: The number of nucleated cells in each sample was estimated by amplification of reference gene primers within the assay. To quantify the absolute abundance of each unique TCRbeta CDR3 rearrangement, sequence reads were collapsed and filtered. Productive Simpson clonality was computed per sample as the square root of Simpson's diversity index over productive rearrangements. The clones in this table, taken by TCRdb from immuneACCESS, are in-frame only. Not every clone is retained; where verified, under half of the shortfall comes from an unresolved V gene, and the cause of the rest is unknown. For V, J and clone size, that table is used; D and trimming come from the DNA. A total of 35,000 to 50,000 clones appear in this sample, approximately 80% of them only once. Of the sample, about 8.5% is held by the ten largest clones.

Concerning this clone: What this receptor recognizes is not known. No qualities accompany the bases; no much larger clone lies one base away.

Whole blood was collected in K2EDTA tubes by collaborating institutions according to the institutions' own protocols. For TCRbeta analysis, collaborators shipped samples as frozen whole blood, isolated PBMCs, or DNA extracted from either of those sample types. From a lookup of the germline V gene, CDR1 and CDR2 are SNHLY and FYNNEI. Clipping removes 6 bases from V and 4 bases from J, with 4 as the unmatched junction base count. The CDR3 holds 14 amino acids from the cysteine to the phenylalanine. The only DNA kept is the CDR3, 42 bases in frame from the first base. Specimen: peripheral blood. The rearrangement joined TRBV2 to TRBJ2-3, with 10 middle bases fitting TRBD2. The clonotype was recovered from a man between 65 and 85 years old with active or convalescent COVID-19. The sequenced DNA is TGTGCCAGCAGGAGACTAGCGGGCCCAGATACGCAGTATTTT. Its protein reads: CASRRLAGPDTQYF.